Included here is one T cell receptor (beta chain) sequence, with context. Produced via immunoSEQ multiplex PCR; TCRdb's table is partial and in-frame only. The repertoire consists of more than 150,000 clones, with roughly 80% occurring once and the leading ten covering 17%. This record belongs to a study of blood T cell repertoires in COVID-19. The overall study: In each case, the material was cDNA or gDNA derived from T cells, B-cell-depleted T cells, or PBMCs.

Trimming shortened V by 11 bases and J by 4 bases, and 16 bases separated the two germline ends. From germline, CDR1 is LNHDA and CDR2 SQIVND (reference sequence). The length of the CDR3 is 13 residues. The rearrangement uses TRBV19 and TRBJ2-3; weak D call: TRBD1 (5 bases). The source is a man between 60 and 75 years old with active or convalescent COVID-19. Sequencing used peripheral blood. CDR3 nucleotides: TGTGCCGTAGGTAGTCAGGGCGCAGATACGCAGTATTTT. As protein: CAVGSQGADTQYF.